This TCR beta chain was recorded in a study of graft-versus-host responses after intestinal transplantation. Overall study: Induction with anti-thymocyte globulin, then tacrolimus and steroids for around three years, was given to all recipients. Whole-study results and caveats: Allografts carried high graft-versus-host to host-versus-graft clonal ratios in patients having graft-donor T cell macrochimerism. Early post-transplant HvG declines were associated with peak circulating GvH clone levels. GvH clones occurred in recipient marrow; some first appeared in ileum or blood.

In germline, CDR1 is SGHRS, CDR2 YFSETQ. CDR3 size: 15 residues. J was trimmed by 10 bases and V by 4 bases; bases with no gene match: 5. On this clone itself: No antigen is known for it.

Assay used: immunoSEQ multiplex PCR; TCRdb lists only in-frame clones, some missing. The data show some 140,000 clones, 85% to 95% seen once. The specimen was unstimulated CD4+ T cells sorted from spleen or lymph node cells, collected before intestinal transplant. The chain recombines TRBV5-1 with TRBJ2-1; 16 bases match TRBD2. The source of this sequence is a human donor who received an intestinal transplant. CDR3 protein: CASSPGLAGGEEQFF. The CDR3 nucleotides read TGCGCCAGCAGCCCGGGACTAGCGGGGGGGGAGGAGCAGTTCTTC.